These T cell receptor beta chains were read from a single sample in a study of human T cells and chemical hapten exposure. Via MiXCR, TCRdb re-called the RACE reads, giving one row per CDR3 protein. The sample holds 180,000 or so distinct CDR3 sequences, around 13% seen once. The sequencing here drew on whole blood, taken in connection with sensitization to the hapten diphenylcyclopropenone (DPC). The receptors originated from a woman in her 30s with alopecia areata. Some clones in this sample may be carry-over from other donors' samples. CDR3s include the opening cysteine and the closing phenylalanine or tryptophan. A D gene is named only where the DNA matches it firmly. Some rows mark clone size as missing; the rest say once, few, many or name a class of expanded clone.

many	.	TRBV18	TRBJ1-1	CASSQQEAEAFF	TGTGCCAGCTCACAACAGGAGGCTGAAGCTTTCTTT
.	.	TRBV5-1	TRBJ1-4	CASSSGEGANEKLFF	TGCGCCAGCAGCTCCGGGGAGGGGGCTAATGAAAAACTGTTTTTT
.	TRBD2	TRBV19	TRBJ2-1	CASSFLAGAVGNEQFF	TGTGCCAGTAGTTTTCTCGCGGGAGCGGTTGGCAATGAGCAGTTCTTC
many	.	TRBV28	TRBJ1-1	CASKSVNTEAFF	TGTGCCAGCAAAAGCGTAAACACTGAAGCTTTCTTT
.	.	TRBV28	TRBJ1-2	CASTPIGDDYGYTF	TGTGCCAGCACTCCCATCGGGGATGACTATGGCTACACCTTC
.	.	TRBV7-8	TRBJ2-1	CASSDSRHLAFNEQFF	TGTGCCAGCAGTGACTCCCGACATCTTGCCTTCAATGAGCAGTTCTTC
few	TRBD2	TRBV6-2/TRBV6-3	TRBJ2-5	CASSYSASGAQETQYF	TGTGCCAGCAGTTACTCGGCTAGCGGGGCCCAAGAGACCCAGTACTTC
few	.	TRBV28	TRBJ2-3	CASSLGVSALAGTDTQYF	TGTGCCAGCAGTTTAGGGGTATCGGCGTTAGCCGGCACAGATACGCAGTATTTT
.	.	TRBV7-9	TRBJ1-2	CASSLLQDASYGYTF	TGTGCCAGCAGCTTATTACAGGATGCGAGCTATGGCTACACCTTC
many	TRBD1	TRBV29-1	TRBJ2-1	CSARQGADEQFF	TGCAGCGCGCGACAGGGGGCCGATGAGCAGTTCTTC
few	.	TRBV6-2/TRBV6-3	TRBJ2-2	CASSYSFGGELFF	TGTGCCAGCAGTTACTCTTTTGGTGGGGAGCTGTTTTTT
.	.	TRBV12-3/TRBV12-4	TRBJ1-2	CASSLWTANYGYTF	TGTGCCAGCAGTCTCTGGACAGCTAACTATGGCTACACCTTC
.	TRBD2	TRBV4-2	TRBJ2-5	CASSQLSGGAQETQYF	TGTGCCAGCAGCCAATTAAGCGGGGGAGCTCAAGAGACCCAGTACTTC
few	.	TRBV7-9	TRBJ2-2	CASSLDGQPNTGELFF	TGTGCCAGCAGCTTAGACGGACAGCCTAACACCGGGGAGCTGTTTTTT
.	.	TRBV29-1	TRBJ2-3	CSVEGKSSTDTQYF	TGCAGCGTTGAGGGAAAATCTAGCACAGATACGCAGTATTTT
.	.	TRBV12-3/TRBV12-4	TRBJ2-1	CASSPKDRKQFF	TGTGCCAGCAGTCCCAAAGACAGAAAGCAGTTCTTC
few	.	TRBV28	TRBJ1-1	CASNFWGNTEAFF	TGTGCCAGCAATTTTTGGGGGAACACTGAAGCTTTCTTT
.	.	TRBV12-3/TRBV12-4	TRBJ1-1	CASSTSMGIGTEAFF	TGTGCCAGCAGTACATCGATGGGAATTGGAACTGAAGCTTTCTTT
.	TRBD2	TRBV4-1	TRBJ2-1	CASSQFASGRPYNEQFF	TGCGCCAGCAGCCAATTCGCCAGCGGGAGGCCCTACAATGAGCAGTTCTTC
few	TRBD2	TRBV7-2	TRBJ2-7	CASSRGLAGGSYEQYF	TGTGCCAGCAGCCGGGGACTAGCGGGGGGCTCCTACGAGCAGTACTTC
few	TRBD2	TRBV7-2	TRBJ2-7	CASSLGSTSPTYEQYF	TGTGCCAGCAGCTTAGGCTCGACTAGCCCCACCTACGAGCAGTACTTC
.	.	TRBV7-9	TRBJ2-5	CASSFNWGQETQYF	TGTGCCAGCAGCTTTAATTGGGGCCAAGAGACCCAGTACTTC
many	.	TRBV5-4	TRBJ2-5	CASSFTGAGQEGETQYF	TGTGCCAGCAGCTTTACGGGCGCGGGGCAAGAGGGGGAGACCCAGTACTTC
few	TRBD1	TRBV2	TRBJ1-2	CASRGTGSYTF	TGTGCCAGCAGAGGGACAGGCAGCTACACCTTC
.	TRBD1	TRBV27	TRBJ2-7	CASSGQGTGSYEQYF	TGTGCCAGCAGTGGACAGGGGACAGGATCCTACGAGCAGTACTTC
many	.	TRBV27	TRBJ2-1	CASSLAGAGNEQFF	TGTGCCAGCAGTTTAGCGGGGGCGGGCAATGAGCAGTTCTTC
.	TRBD2	TRBV11-3	TRBJ2-1	CASSGPGGGEQFF	TGTGCCAGCAGCGGGCCGGGGGGAGGTGAGCAGTTCTTC
.	.	TRBV3-1	TRBJ1-1	CASSQDRRDTEAFF	TGTGCCAGCAGCCAAGATCGTCGGGACACTGAAGCTTTCTTT
.	TRBD2	TRBV18	TRBJ2-1	CASSRQREGHHNEQFF	TGTGCCAGCTCACGCCAGCGGGAGGGCCATCATAATGAGCAGTTCTTC
few	.	TRBV29-1	TRBJ2-7	CSVAMGDAYEQYF	TGCAGCGTGGCCATGGGGGACGCCTACGAGCAGTACTTC